Presented here are 12 T cell receptor beta chains from one specimen sequenced in a study of blood T cell repertoires in COVID-19. The repertoire was sequenced with immunoSEQ multiplex PCR; TCRdb's copy has only in-frame clones and lacks some. This table has about 100,000 clones, 70% to 80% appearing once. Sequencing was performed on peripheral blood. The receptor source for this set is a man aged 65 to 79 with active or convalescent COVID-19.

Written as DNA, the CDR3 is TGTGCCAGCAGCTTGTCCAGGGCGGCCCTCCACTTT. Protein sequence: CASSLSRAALHF. The chain links TRBV7-2 to TRBJ1-6, with D possibly matching TRBD1 (5 bases). The CDR3 is made up of 12 amino acids. V was cut by 3 bases and J by 14 bases, with 11 bases left in between. Germline loops: CDR1 SGHTA, CDR2 FQGNSA. Together with reference TRBV7-2 and TRBJ1-6, the CDR3 gives the full variable domain: GAGVSQSPSNKVTEKGKDVELRCDPISGHTALYWYRQSLGQGLEFLIYFQGNSAPDKSGLPSDRFSAERTGGSVSTLTIQRTQQEDSAVYLCASSLSRAALHFGNGTRLTVT.

This clone has only a few counts. The chain recombines TRBV28 with TRBJ1-5; maybe TRBD1 (6 bases). The V and J ends lost 7 bases and 6 bases respectively, with 16 bases between them. This CDR3 contains 14 residues. Germline CDR1 reads MDHEN; CDR2 reads SYDVKM. CDR3 in DNA: TGTGCCAGCACCCAAGGGGGGGGCACTCAGCCCCAGCATTTT. This codes for CASTQGGGTQPQHF.

This clone was counted a few times. V usage is TRBV18 and J usage is TRBJ2-2; the match to TRBD2 covers 9 bases. Germline trimming cut 3 bases from V and 0 bases from J; bases unmatched to any gene: 5. This CDR3 comprises 17 residues. Germline CDR1 and CDR2: KGHSH and LQKENI. The chain's CDR3 is CASSPAAGGPNTGELFF. Here the CDR3 DNA reads TGTGCCAGCTCACCGGCAGCGGGGGGTCCGAACACCGGGGAGCTGTTTTTT.

V usage is TRBV6-1 and J usage is TRBJ2-7, with a weak D call TRBD2 (5 bases). The CDR3 extends over 15 amino acids. Germline values: CDR1 MNHNS, CDR2 SASEGT. V lost 3 bases and J lost 6, with 18 bases in between. CDR3 bases: TGTGCCAGCAGTGAGATCGTGCGGGCCCGGGGCGAGCAGTACTTC. Its protein product is CASSEIVRARGEQYF.

The J gene is TRBJ2-5, the V gene TRBV19, with 10 bases matching TRBD1. Trimming at V came to 5 bases and at J to 3 bases, leaving 6 bases not matched to a gene. This CDR3 comprises 15 residues. Germline CDR1 LNHDA, CDR2 SQIVND (reference sequence). CDR3 sequence reads: CASSPWDRGEETQYF. CDR3 nucleotides: TGTGCCAGTAGTCCCTGGGACAGGGGTGAAGAGACCCAGTACTTC.

In DNA form, the CDR3 reads TGTGCCTGGAGTCGGGCGGGGGAGACCCAGTACTTC. Residues: CAWSRAGETQYF. J is TRBJ2-5 and V is TRBV30, with D perhaps matching TRBD2 (6 bases). The germline gives CDR1 GTSNPN, CDR2 SVGIG (reference sequence). There are 12 residues in the CDR3. Trimming shortened V by 2 bases and J by 5 bases, and 9 bases separated the two germline ends.

A single count supports this clone. The V call is TRBV4-3, the J call TRBJ2-3; 10 bases fit TRBD2. CDR3 length: 18 residues. CDR1 is LGHNA and CDR2 is YSLEER in the germline V gene. V lost 0 bases, J lost 0 bases, and 6 bases stayed unmatched. For the CDR3, the DNA is TGCGCCAGCAGCCAAGATGCCGCTAGCGGGGGTAGCACAGATACGCAGTATTTT. This sequence encodes CASSQDAASGGSTDTQYF.

The genes are TRBV28 and TRBJ2-1; no reliable D call. The CDR3 runs to 12 residues. Germline CDR1 reads MDHEN; CDR2 reads SYDVKM. The germline V and J ends were trimmed by 0 bases and 7 bases, with 4 bases remaining between them. The CDR3 region is CASSLWENEQFF. The CDR3 coding sequence is TGTGCCAGCAGTTTATGGGAGAATGAGCAGTTCTTC.

The chain couples TRBV11-2 to TRBJ2-7; unclear D gene. The CDR3 runs 13 residues. Trimming cost V 0 bases and J 7 bases, with 10 bases left between them. Germline V gene sequence: CDR1 SGHAT, CDR2 FQNNGV. CDR3: CASSLDFAREQYF. CDR3 coding DNA: TGTGCCAGCAGCTTAGATTTCGCCAGAGAGCAGTACTTC.

This clone was seen a few times. The rearrangement links TRBV6-2 or TRBV6-3 to TRBJ2-1, with 15 positions matching TRBD2. Trimming took 6 bases from V and 4 from J; bases not matched to a gene: 10. CDR3 length: 18 amino acids. The germline CDR1 and CDR2 sequences are MNHEY and SVGEGT. In DNA, the CDR3 is TGTGCCAGCAGCCCCATGGGACTAGCGGGAGGTTGGTACAATGAGCAGTTCTTC. Its translation is CASSPMGLAGGWYNEQFF.

In nucleotides, the CDR3 is TGTGCCAGCAGCCCAGGGACTTACGATCAGTACTTC. This encodes CASSPGTYDQYF. This chain uses TRBV7-8 with TRBJ2-4; maybe TRBD2 (6 bases). Germline V gene sequence: CDR1 SGHVS, CDR2 FQNEAQ. CDR3 size: 12 residues. V gave up 5 bases and J gave up 12 bases, with 14 bases separating them.

The chain uses TRBV6-5 and TRBJ2-7, with 9 bases that match TRBD1. Germline V gene lookup returns CDR1 MNHEY and CDR2 SVGAGI. The CDR3 consists of 14 residues. Trimming removed 6 bases from V and 1 base from J; junction bases left unmatched: 4. The CDR3: CASRSDRGSYEQYF. The CDR3 DNA reads TGTGCCAGCAGATCCGACAGGGGGTCCTACGAGCAGTACTTC.